This TCR beta chain was identified in a study of cytomegalovirus exposure and HLA in healthy donors. This CDR3 has 15 amino acids. V lost 5 bases and J 2 bases, leaving 15 bases between the germline ends. CDR1 is SGHTA, CDR2 FQGNSA, per germline. The primer mix had 60 Vbeta and 13 Jbeta primers. Assay used: immunoSEQ multiplex PCR; TCRdb lists only in-frame clones, some missing. This sample has fewer than 100,000 clones, with 60% to 80% found just once. In its sample, this clone was seen once. This rearrangement joins TRBV7-2 to TRBJ1-2; D perhaps matches TRBD1 (6 bases). This sequence was found in a female donor in good health and CMV-seronegative. The specimen was PBMCs. CDR3 amino acids: CASSPLTQGNYGYTF. In DNA form, the CDR3 reads TGTGCCAGCAGCCCCCTCACACAGGGCAACTATGGCTACACCTTC.